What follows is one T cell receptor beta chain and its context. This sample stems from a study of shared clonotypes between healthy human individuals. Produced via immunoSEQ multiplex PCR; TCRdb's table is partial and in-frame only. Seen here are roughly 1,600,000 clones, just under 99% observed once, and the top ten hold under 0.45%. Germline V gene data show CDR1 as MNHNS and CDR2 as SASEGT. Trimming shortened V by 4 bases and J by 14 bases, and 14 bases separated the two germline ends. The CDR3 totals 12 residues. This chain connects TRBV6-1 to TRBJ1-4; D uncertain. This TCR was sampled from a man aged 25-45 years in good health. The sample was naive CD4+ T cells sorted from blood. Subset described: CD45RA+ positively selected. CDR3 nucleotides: TGTGCCAGCAGTGGTCTCCCGTTGGGGCTGTTTTTT. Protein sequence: CASSGLPLGLFF.